The clone carrying this TCR beta chain was counted ten times or more. Antigen specificity is unknown. Using quantitative 5'-RACE with molecular barcodes, the authors made TCR beta libraries. One entry per CDR3 protein, called by TCRdb with MiXCR from the 5' RACE reads. The sample yields around 53,000 distinct CDR3 sequences, about 7.8% seen once. This entry comes from a study of CD8 T cells in ankylosing spondylitis. General study points: In ankylosing spondylitis blood, a motif of seven or eight highly homologous TCR beta variants appeared characteristic. Enrichment of disease-linked clones was reportedly significant in matched ankylosing spondylitis synovial fluid.

V was trimmed by 2 bases and J by 4 bases, leaving 6 bases between them. From germline, CDR1 is SGHTA and CDR2 FQGTGA. The CDR3 length is 13 residues. Sample: blood, either unsorted or a sorted T cell fraction (not recorded which). The gene calls are TRBV7-3 and TRBJ2-1; D is possibly TRBD1 (5 bases). This sequence originates from a female donor with ankylosing spondylitis or in good health (not recorded which). The chain's CDR3 is CASSLGAYNEQFF. Written as DNA, the CDR3 is TGTGCCAGCAGCTTAGGGGCGTACAATGAGCAGTTCTTC. Full variable domain (missing parts from reference TRBV7-3 and TRBJ2-1): GAGVSQTPSNKVTEKGKYVELRCDPISGHTALYWYRQSLGQGPEFLIYFQGTGAADDSGLPNDRFFAVRPEGSVSTLKIQRTERGDSAVYLCASSLGAYNEQFFGPGTRLTVL.